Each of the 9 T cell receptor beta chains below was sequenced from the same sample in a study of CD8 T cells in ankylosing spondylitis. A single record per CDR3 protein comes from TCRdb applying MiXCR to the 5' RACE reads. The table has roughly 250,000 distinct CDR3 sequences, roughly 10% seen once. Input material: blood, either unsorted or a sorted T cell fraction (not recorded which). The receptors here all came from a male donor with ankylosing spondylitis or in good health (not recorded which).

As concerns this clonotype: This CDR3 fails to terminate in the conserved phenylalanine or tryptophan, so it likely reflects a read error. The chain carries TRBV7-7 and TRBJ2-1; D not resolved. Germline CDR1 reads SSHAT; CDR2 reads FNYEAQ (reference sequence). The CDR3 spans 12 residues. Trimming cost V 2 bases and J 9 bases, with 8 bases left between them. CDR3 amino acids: CASSLPGAEQFL. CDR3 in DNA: TGTGCCAGCAGCTTACCTGGTGCTGAGCAGTTCTTG.

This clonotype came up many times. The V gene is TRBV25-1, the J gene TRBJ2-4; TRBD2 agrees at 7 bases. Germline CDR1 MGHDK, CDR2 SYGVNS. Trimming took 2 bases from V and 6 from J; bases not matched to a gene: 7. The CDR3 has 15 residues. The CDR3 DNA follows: TGTGCCAGCAGTGAAGTTGGTGGGAGGGGAAACATTCAGTACTTC. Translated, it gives CASSEVGGRGNIQYF. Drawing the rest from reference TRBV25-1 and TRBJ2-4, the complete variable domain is EADIYQTPRYLVIGTGKKITLECSQTMGHDKMYWYQQDPGMELHLIHYSYGVNSTEKGDLSSESTVSRIRTEHFPLTLESARPSHTSQYLCASSEVGGRGNIQYFGAGTRLSVL.

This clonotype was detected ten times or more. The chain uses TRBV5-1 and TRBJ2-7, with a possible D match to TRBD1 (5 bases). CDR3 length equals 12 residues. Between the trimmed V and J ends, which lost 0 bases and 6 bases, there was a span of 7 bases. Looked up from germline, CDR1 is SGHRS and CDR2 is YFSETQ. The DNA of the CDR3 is TGCGCCAGCAGCTTGGCAGGGTTCGAGCAGTACTTC. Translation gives CASSLAGFEQYF. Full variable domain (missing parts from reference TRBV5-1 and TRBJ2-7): KAGVTQTPRYLIKTRGQQVTLSCSPISGHRSVSWYQQTPGQGLQFLFEYFSETQRNKGNFPGRFSGRQFSNSRSEMNVSTLELGDSALYLCASSLAGFEQYFGPGTRLTVT.

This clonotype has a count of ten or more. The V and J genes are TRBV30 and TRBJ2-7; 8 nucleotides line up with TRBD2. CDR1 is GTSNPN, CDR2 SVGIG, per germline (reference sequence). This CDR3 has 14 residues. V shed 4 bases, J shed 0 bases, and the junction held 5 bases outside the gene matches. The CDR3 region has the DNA TGTGCCTGGATACCCAGCGGGAGCTCCTACGAGCAGTACTTC. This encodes CAWIPSGSSYEQYF.

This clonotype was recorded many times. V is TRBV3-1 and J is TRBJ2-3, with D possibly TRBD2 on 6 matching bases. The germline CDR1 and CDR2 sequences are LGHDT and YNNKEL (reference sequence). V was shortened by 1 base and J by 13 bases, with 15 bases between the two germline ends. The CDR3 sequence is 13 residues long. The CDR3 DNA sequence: TGTGCCAGCAGCCAAGGACCGGGAGCCGGAGAGTATTTT. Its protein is CASSQGPGAGEYF.

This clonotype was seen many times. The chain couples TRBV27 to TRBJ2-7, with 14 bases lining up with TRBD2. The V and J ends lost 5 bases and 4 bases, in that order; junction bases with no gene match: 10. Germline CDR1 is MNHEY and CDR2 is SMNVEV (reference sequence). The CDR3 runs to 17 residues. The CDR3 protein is CASSPGTSGSPRYEQYF. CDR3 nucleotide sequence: TGTGCCAGCAGTCCAGGGACTAGCGGGAGTCCTCGGTACGAGCAGTACTTC.

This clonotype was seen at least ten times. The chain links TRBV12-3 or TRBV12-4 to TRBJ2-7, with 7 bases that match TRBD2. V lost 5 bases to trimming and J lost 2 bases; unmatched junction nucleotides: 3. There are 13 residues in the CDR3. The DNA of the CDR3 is TGTGCCAGCAGTACCGGGACTACCTACGAGCAGTACTTC. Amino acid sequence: CASSTGTTYEQYF.

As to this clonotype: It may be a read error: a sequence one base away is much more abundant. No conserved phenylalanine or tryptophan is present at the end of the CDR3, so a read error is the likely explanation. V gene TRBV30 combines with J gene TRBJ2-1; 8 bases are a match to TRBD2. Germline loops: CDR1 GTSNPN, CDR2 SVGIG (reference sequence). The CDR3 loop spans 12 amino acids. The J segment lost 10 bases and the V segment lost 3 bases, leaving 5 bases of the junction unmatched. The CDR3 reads CAWRKLAAEQFL. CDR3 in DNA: TGTGCCTGGAGGAAACTAGCGGCCGAGCAGTTCCTC.

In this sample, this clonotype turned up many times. CDR3 region: CASSPGRQGGEKLFF. The CDR3 coding sequence is TGCGCCAGCAGCCCGGGACGACAGGGCGGTGAAAAACTGTTTTTT. The chain links TRBV5-1 to TRBJ1-4, with 7 bases fitting TRBD1. V trimming: 4 bases; J trimming: 7 bases; junction bases outside the gene matches: 10. This CDR3 has 15 residues. CDR1 is SGHRS and CDR2 is YFSETQ in the germline V gene.